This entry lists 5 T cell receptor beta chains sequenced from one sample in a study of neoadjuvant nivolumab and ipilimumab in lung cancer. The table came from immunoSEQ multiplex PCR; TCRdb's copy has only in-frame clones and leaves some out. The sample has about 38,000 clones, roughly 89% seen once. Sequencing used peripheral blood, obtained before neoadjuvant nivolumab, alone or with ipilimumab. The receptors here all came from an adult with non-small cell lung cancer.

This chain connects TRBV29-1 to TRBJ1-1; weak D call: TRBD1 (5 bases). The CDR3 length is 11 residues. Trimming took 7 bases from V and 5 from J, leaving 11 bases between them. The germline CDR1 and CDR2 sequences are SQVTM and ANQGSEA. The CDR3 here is CSGGGGTEAFF. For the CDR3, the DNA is TGCAGCGGCGGGGGAGGGACTGAAGCTTTCTTT.

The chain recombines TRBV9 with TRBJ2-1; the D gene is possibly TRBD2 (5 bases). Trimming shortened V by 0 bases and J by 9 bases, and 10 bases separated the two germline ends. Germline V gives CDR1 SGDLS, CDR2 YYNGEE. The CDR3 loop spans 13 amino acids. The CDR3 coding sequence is TGTGCCAGCAGCGTAGGGGAGTCGGGTGAGCAGTTCTTC. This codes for CASSVGESGEQFF.

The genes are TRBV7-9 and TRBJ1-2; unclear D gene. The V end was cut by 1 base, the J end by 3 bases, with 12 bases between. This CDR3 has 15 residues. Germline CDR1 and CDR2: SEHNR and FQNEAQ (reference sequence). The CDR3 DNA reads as TGTGCCAGCAGCTTAGACTGGTCCGACGACTATGGCTACACCTTC. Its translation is CASSLDWSDDYGYTF. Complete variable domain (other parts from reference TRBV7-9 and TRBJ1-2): DTGVSQNPRHKITKRGQNVTFRCDPISEHNRLYWYRQTLGQGPEFLTYFQNEAQLEKSRLLSDRFSAERPKGSFSTLEIQRTEQGDSAMYLCASSLDWSDDYGYTFGSGTRLTVV.

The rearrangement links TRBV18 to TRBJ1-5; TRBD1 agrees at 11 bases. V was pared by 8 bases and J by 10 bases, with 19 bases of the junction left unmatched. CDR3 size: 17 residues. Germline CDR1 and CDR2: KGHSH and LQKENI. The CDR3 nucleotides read TGTGCCAGCGCCCGGGACAGGGGGATTGCAAGCGAGGAACCCCAGCATTTT. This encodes CASARDRGIASEEPQHF.

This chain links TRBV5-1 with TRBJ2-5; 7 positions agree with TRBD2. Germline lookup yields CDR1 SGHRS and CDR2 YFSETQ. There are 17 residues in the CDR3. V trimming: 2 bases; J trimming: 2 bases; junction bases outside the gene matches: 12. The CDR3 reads CASSFGGWGRAQETQYF. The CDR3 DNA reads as TGCGCCAGCAGCTTCGGGGGTTGGGGGAGGGCTCAAGAGACCCAGTACTTC. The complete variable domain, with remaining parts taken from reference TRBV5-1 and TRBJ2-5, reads KAGVTQTPRYLIKTRGQQVTLSCSPISGHRSVSWYQQTPGQGLQFLFEYFSETQRNKGNFPGRFSGRQFSNSRSEMNVSTLELGDSALYLCASSFGGWGRAQETQYFGPGTRLLVL.